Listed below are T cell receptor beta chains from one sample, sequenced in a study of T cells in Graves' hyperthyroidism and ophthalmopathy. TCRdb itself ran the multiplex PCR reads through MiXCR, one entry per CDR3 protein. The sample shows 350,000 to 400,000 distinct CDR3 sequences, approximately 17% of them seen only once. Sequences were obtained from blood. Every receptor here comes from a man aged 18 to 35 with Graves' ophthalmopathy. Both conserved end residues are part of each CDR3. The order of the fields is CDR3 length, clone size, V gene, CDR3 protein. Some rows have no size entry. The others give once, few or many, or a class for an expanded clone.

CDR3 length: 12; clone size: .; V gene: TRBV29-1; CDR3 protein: CSVGDGYNEQFF
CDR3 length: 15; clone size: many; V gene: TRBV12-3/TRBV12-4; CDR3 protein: CASSLTSVYTDTQYF
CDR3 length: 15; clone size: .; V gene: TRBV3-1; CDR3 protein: CASSQAQGFNYGYTF
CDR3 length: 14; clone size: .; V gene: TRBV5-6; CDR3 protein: CASSVGTAPGELFF
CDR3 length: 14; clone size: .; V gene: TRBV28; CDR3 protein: CASSPQRQATEQYF
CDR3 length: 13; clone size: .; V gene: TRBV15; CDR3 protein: CATSTPYSSREFF
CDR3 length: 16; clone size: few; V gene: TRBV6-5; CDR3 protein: CASSYSRDRGGNTIYF
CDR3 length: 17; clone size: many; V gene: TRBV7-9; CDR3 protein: CASSRDSSGGAQETQYF
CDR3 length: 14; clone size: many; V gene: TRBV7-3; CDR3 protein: CASSLRQVTDTQYF
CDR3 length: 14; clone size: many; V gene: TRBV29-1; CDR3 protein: CSVGQGASTDTQYF
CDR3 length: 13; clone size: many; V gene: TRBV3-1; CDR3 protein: CASSQEVNQPQHF
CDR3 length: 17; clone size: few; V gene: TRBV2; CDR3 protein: CARSTGTSGGSQETQYF
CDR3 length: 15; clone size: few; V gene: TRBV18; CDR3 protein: CASSPEQGVRYEQYF
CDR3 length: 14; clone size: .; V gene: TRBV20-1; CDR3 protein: CSLDRAGLTAEAFF
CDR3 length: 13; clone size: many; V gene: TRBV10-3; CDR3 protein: CAISDGRGLEQFF
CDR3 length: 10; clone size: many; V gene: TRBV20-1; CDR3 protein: CSARNTEAFF
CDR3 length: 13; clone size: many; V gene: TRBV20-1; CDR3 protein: CSAVAGGLYEQFF
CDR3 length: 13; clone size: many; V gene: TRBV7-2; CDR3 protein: CASSLFELAMQYF
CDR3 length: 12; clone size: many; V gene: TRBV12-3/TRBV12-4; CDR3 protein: CASSLGGKPQHF
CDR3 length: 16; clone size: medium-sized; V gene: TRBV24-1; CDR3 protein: CATSDSWTPSYNEQFF
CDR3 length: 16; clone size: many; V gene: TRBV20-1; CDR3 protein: CSAQRARGMDNSPLHF
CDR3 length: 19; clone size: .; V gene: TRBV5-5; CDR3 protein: CASSAFDRGSKKANTEAFF
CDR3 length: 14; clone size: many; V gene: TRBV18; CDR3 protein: CASSQSQATDTQYF
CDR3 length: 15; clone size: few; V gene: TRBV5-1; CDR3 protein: CASSTDYHPARELFF
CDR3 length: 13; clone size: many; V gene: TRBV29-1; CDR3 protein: CSVAGRLHTEAFF
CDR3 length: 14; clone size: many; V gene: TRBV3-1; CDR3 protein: CASSQDGPRETQYF
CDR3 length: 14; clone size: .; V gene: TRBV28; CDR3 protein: CASSSDPGAGELFF
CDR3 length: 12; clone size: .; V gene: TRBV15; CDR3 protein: CATSHRDQPQHF
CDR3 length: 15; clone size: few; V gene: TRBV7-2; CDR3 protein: CASSFTSGSGETQYF
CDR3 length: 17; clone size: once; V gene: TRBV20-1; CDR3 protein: CSADALAGGPGYNEQFF
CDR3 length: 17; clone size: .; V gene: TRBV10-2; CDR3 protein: CASGGGAGVVSGTEAFF
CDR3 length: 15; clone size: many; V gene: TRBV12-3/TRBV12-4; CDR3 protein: CASRRRDRGYNEQFF
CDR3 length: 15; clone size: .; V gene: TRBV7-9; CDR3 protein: CASSLGRGSTYEQYF
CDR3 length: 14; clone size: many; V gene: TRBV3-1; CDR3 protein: CASSQDVGLWPLHF
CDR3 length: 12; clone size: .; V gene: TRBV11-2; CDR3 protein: CASSATGDTQYF
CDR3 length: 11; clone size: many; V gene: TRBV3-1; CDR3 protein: CASSQAAEQYF
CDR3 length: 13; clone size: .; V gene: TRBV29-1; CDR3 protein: CSVEEGRSYEQYF
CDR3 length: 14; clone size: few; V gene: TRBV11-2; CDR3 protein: CASSLGRGGEKLFF
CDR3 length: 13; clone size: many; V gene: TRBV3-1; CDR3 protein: CASSQWRTGELFF
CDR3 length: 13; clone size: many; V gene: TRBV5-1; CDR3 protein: CASKEGTGETQYF
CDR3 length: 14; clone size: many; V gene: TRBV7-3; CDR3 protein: CASSTTTGQQSRYF
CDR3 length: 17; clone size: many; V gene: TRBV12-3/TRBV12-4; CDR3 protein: CASSLLPDTSTNEKLFF
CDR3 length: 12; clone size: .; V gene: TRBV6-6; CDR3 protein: CASSYRGAEAFF
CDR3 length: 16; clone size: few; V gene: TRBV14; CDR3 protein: CASSQPGQGATSEQYF
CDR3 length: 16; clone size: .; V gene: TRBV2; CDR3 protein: CASSESESYSGSTIYF
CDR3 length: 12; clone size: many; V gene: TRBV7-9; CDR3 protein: CASSLAGHEQYF
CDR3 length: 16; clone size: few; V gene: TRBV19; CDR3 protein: CASSIGGTAALYGYTF
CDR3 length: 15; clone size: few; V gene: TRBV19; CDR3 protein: CASSFPAPLDDEQYF
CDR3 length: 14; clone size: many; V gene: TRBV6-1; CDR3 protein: CASASGGDYNEQFF
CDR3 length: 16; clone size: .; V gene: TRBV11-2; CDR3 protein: CASSRGWGDSSYEQYF
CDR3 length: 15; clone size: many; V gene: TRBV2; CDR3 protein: CASSADRDVYNEQFF
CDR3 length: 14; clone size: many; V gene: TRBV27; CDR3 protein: CASSFVGDGEKLFF
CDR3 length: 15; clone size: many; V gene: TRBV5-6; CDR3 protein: CASSLARGRNHEQYF
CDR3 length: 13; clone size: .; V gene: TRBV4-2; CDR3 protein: CATNPGGRDTQYF
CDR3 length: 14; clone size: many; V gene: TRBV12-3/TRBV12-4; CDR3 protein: CASSLVVRYNEQFF